What follows are 24 T cell receptor beta chains derived from one specimen sequenced in a study of blood T cells in healthy people across ages. A second PCR of 7 to 11 cycles used a sample-barcoded 5' primer and a J-beta primer mix. TCRdb reprocessed the 5' RACE reads via MiXCR and lists one record per CDR3 protein. The sample includes 760,000 or so distinct CDR3 sequences, around 25% of them seen just once. These same records also appear under a second study, on T cells of mothers and their children.

Sequencing was done on a sample of blood. These receptors all stem from a boy aged 5 to 17 in good health.

This clonotype was seen a few times. This rearrangement joins TRBV27 to TRBJ2-5; 11 nucleotides line up with TRBD2. The DNA end favors TRBJ2-7, so the J call may be wrong. Germline CDR1 MNHEY, CDR2 SMNVEV (reference sequence). The CDR3 consists of 15 residues. CDR3 amino acids: CASSSSLAGGGEQYF. In DNA, the CDR3 is TGTGCCAGCAGTTCATCTCTAGCGGGAGGTGGCGAGCAGTACTTC.

The chain joins TRBV7-2 to TRBJ2-7; 7 nucleotides match TRBD2. J gave up 3 bases and V 5 bases, and 4 bases lay outside the gene matches. From germline, CDR1 is SGHTA and CDR2 FQGNSA. The CDR3 length is 13 residues. The CDR3 spells CASSTRGGYEQYF. CDR3 DNA sequence: TGTGCCAGCAGCACCCGCGGGGGCTACGAGCAGTACTTC.

The V call is TRBV10-3, the J call TRBJ1-1; 7 bases line up with TRBD1. This CDR3 has 12 amino acids. Germline CDR1 is ENHRY and CDR2 is SYGVKD. The V and J ends lost 9 bases and 0 bases, in that order; junction bases with no gene match: 1. CDR3 nucleotides: TGTGCCATGGGACAGTTGAACACTGAAGCTTTCTTT. Translating it yields CAMGQLNTEAFF.

This rearrangement joins TRBV18 to TRBJ2-1, with 10 positions matching TRBD2. In germline, CDR1 is KGHSH, CDR2 LQKENI. V shed 2 bases and J 5 bases; nucleotides not matched to a gene: 3. The length of the CDR3 is 15 residues. CDR3 nucleotides: TGTGCCAGCTCACCAGTGCTAGCGGGAGACAATGAGCAGTTCTTC. Its protein is CASSPVLAGDNEQFF.

The chain couples TRBV29-1 to TRBJ2-2, with 8 positions matching TRBD1. Germline CDR1 SQVTM, CDR2 ANQGSEA. V dropped 7 bases and J dropped 4; count of bases not matched to a gene: 8. The CDR3 length is 14 residues. CDR3 coding DNA: TGCAGCGCCGGGACAGGAGCGGGCACCGGGGAGCTGTTTTTT. It specifies CSAGTGAGTGELFF.

The chain links TRBV2 to TRBJ2-5, with 8 bases aligning to TRBD1. The CDR3 sequence is 14 residues long. The germline CDR1 and CDR2 sequences are SNHLY and FYNNEI. The ends lost 5 bases at V and 5 bases at J; junction bases unmatched: 7. The CDR3 reads CASSIRTGGETQYF. Written as DNA, the CDR3 is TGTGCCAGCAGTATTCGAACAGGGGGGGAGACCCAGTACTTC.

In its sample, this clonotype was seen a few times. The chain joins TRBV6-5 to TRBJ1-2; D perhaps matches TRBD1 (5 bases). CDR1 is MNHEY, CDR2 SVGAGI, per germline. The CDR3 extends over 13 amino acids. V was cut by 6 bases and J by 7 bases, with 15 bases left in between. The CDR3 DNA reads TGTGCCAGCAGGCCGTCGGGGCGCGGTGGCTACACCTTC. This translates into CASRPSGRGGYTF.

J is TRBJ2-3 and V is TRBV6-2 or TRBV6-3; D is unresolved. The CDR3 runs 13 residues. From germline, CDR1 is MNHEY and CDR2 SVGEGT. The V gene lost 8 bases and the J gene lost 10 bases, with 19 bases spanning the gap. CDR3 sequence: CASAYSSGIAQYF. The CDR3 DNA sequence: TGTGCCAGCGCTTACTCATCGGGCATCGCGCAGTATTTT.

Note on this clonotype: Relative to the germline gene, one junction end is altered; a read error may explain this. V is TRBV7-7 and J is TRBJ2-5; 7 nucleotides align to TRBD2. In germline, CDR1 is SSHAT, CDR2 FNYEAQ (reference sequence). The CDR3 has 14 amino acids. The CDR3 loop reads CASSPRGSEETQYF. The CDR3 DNA follows: TGTGCTAGCAGCCCCCGCGGGAGTGAAGAGACCCAGTACTTC.

The V gene is TRBV27, the J gene TRBJ2-2; D is ambiguous. Germline V gene lookup returns CDR1 MNHEY and CDR2 SMNVEV (reference sequence). Trimming took off 3 bases at V and 4 bases at J, with 12 bases between the two ends. The CDR3 totals 15 residues. This CDR3 is CASSFEAGVTGELFF. For the CDR3, the DNA is TGTGCCAGCAGTTTTGAGGCAGGTGTCACCGGGGAGCTGTTTTTT.

This sequence joins TRBV7-2 and TRBJ2-3; D tentatively reads TRBD1 or TRBD2 (6 bases each). The CDR3 spans 16 residues. Trimming took 2 bases from V and 2 from J, leaving 14 bases between them. Germline lookup yields CDR1 SGHTA and CDR2 FQGNSA. The CDR3 loop is CASSLSWRGHTDTQYF. CDR3 DNA sequence: TGTGCCAGCAGCTTATCGTGGCGGGGACACACAGATACGCAGTATTTT.

Notes on this clonotype: Its ends do not fully match the called genes, so a read error is possible. The chain is built from TRBV12-3 or TRBV12-4 and TRBJ2-3, with a possible D match to TRBD2 (5 bases). The CDR3 consists of 12 residues. DNA of the CDR3: TGTGCCAGCCGTTATGAGAGGGATACGCGGTATTTT. Its protein is CASRYERDTRYF.

The V call is TRBV20-1, the J call TRBJ1-2; the D gene is possibly TRBD1 (5 bases). Trimming removed 5 bases at V and 6 bases at J, with 13 bases between. Germline V gene data show CDR1 as DFQATT and CDR2 as SNEGSKA (reference sequence). There are 12 residues in the CDR3. CDR3 DNA sequence: TGCAGTGCTTCCCAGGGTACAAATGGCTACACCTTC. It specifies CSASQGTNGYTF.

V is TRBV10-1 and J is TRBJ2-7, with TRBD2 identical over 8 bases. Germline CDR1 WNHNN, CDR2 SYGVQD (reference sequence). J lost 5 bases, V lost 8 bases, and 8 bases had no gene match. The CDR3 contains 13 residues. The CDR3 nucleotides are TGCGCCAGCGGTGCTAGCGGGCCCAACGAGCAGTACTTC. Residues: CASGASGPNEQYF.

The J gene is TRBJ2-2, the V gene TRBV29-1; weak D call: TRBD2 (6 bases). With 5 bases removed from V and 1 base from J, the gap between germline ends came to 8 bases. This CDR3 spans 13 amino acids. The germline V gene has CDR1 SQVTM and CDR2 ANQGSEA. CDR3 bases: TGCAGCGTTACCGGGAGGAACACCGGGGAGCTGTTTTTT. Its protein is CSVTGRNTGELFF.

The CDR3 region is CASSYSPWTVTEEKLFF. The CDR3 nucleotides are TGTGCCAGCAGTTACTCGCCCTGGACGGTGACGGAAGAAAAACTGTTTTTT. V is TRBV6-2 or TRBV6-3 and J is TRBJ1-4; no clear D. Trimming stripped 0 bases from V and 8 bases from J, with 19 bases between. The CDR3 is made up of 17 amino acids. CDR1 and CDR2 from the germline V gene are MNHEY and SVGEGT.

The chain joins TRBV28 to TRBJ2-5; a weak D match, TRBD2 (6 bases). The DNA end favors TRBJ2-7, so the J call may be wrong. CDR1 MDHEN and CDR2 SYDVKM come from the germline V gene. The CDR3 contains 14 residues. The CDR3 here is CASSLRDLTYEQYF. CDR3 nucleotides: TGTGCCAGCAGTTTAAGGGACTTGACATACGAGCAGTACTTC.

A few counts support this clonotype. The chain has TRBV28 and TRBJ2-5; TRBD2 agrees at 14 bases. V lost 1 base to trimming and J lost 4 bases; unmatched junction nucleotides: 8. This CDR3 has 18 amino acids. Germline CDR1 is MDHEN and CDR2 is SYDVKM. CDR3 residues: CASSLSGGLAGGSETQYF. The CDR3, as DNA: TGTGCCAGCAGTTTATCAGGTGGACTAGCGGGAGGATCAGAGACCCAGTACTTC. The whole variable domain, filled in from reference TRBV28 and TRBJ2-5, reads DVKVTQSSRYLVKRTGEKVFLECVQDMDHENMFWYRQDPGLGLRLIYFSYDVKMKEKGDIPEGYSVSREKKERFSLILESASTNQTSMYLCASSLSGGLAGGSETQYFGPGTRLLVL.

The rearrangement joins TRBV7-3 to TRBJ2-3, with 9 nucleotides matching TRBD2. CDR1 SGHTA and CDR2 FQGTGA come from the germline V gene. V lost 4 bases, J lost 14 bases, and 10 bases stayed unmatched. CDR3 size: 13 residues. The CDR3 DNA sequence: TGTGCCAGCAGCTACGAACCGGGACTAGCAATGTATTTT. This gives the protein CASSYEPGLAMYF.

The CDR3 bases are TGCAGCCTGAAGGTCTCGGAGACCCAGTACTTC. Translated: CSLKVSETQYF. This sequence joins TRBV29-1 and TRBJ2-5; no clear D gene. Germline CDR1 and CDR2: SQVTM and ANQGSEA. V gave up 8 bases and J gave up 5 bases, with 12 bases separating them. This CDR3 region has 11 residues. The full variable domain, rest sourced from reference TRBV29-1 and TRBJ2-5, is SAVISQKPSRDICQRGTSLTIQCQVDSQVTMMFWYRQQPGQSLTLIATANQGSEATYESGFVIDKFPISRPNLTFSTLTVSNMSPEDSSIYLCSLKVSETQYFGPGTRLLVL.

The rearrangement uses TRBV10-3 and TRBJ2-1; D not certain. The assigned J gene may be wrong: the sequence end matches TRBJ2-5 better. The CDR3 totals 13 residues. The germline CDR1 and CDR2 sequences are ENHRY and SYGVKD. CDR3 sequence reads: CAISARDQETQYF. CDR3 DNA: TGTGCCATCAGTGCCCGGGACCAAGAGACCCAGTACTTC.

CDR3 sequence reads: CASSLGGNRGSGGYTF. CDR3 DNA: TGTGCCAGCAGCTTAGGAGGGAACAGGGGGAGTGGAGGCTACACCTTC. The genes are TRBV7-2 and TRBJ1-2; 8 nucleotides agree with TRBD1. V lost 1 base to trimming and J lost 8 bases; unmatched junction nucleotides: 12. Germline values: CDR1 SGHTA, CDR2 FQGNSA. This CDR3 has 16 amino acids.

The chain links TRBV9 to TRBJ1-2; 7 bases fit TRBD1. The germline gives CDR1 SGDLS, CDR2 YYNGEE. Trimming cost V 0 bases and J 4 bases; bases outside gene matches: 6. The CDR3 totals 15 residues. The CDR3 loop is CASSVGGGDSYGYTF. CDR3 coding DNA: TGTGCCAGCAGCGTAGGTGGAGGGGACAGCTATGGCTACACCTTC.

This clonotype turned up a few times. The chain employs TRBV20-1 and TRBJ1-2; D possibly corresponds to TRBD1 (6 bases). The CDR3 sequence is 14 residues long. Germline-derived CDR1 and CDR2 are DFQATT and SNEGSKA (reference sequence). V lost 6 bases, J lost 4 bases, and 18 bases lay in between. CDR3 sequence reads: CSAPHLGGAYGYTF. The CDR3 DNA reads TGCAGTGCCCCACATCTGGGGGGGGCCTATGGCTACACCTTC.